This T cell receptor beta chain appears in the sequencing data of a study of vaccination and CD4 T cells after COVID-19. Turning to the study itself: The makeup of the convalescents was six males and four females, two of them Hispanic.

Time point indicated: late sampling 161 to 241 days after vaccination in a few convalescent patients. TCRdb re-analysed the PCR reads in MiXCR, keeping a single row per CDR3 protein. The sample lists some 26,000 distinct CDR3 sequences; 50% to 65% were seen once. The source material was CD4+ T cells from blood, sampled about 7 months after SARS-CoV-2 vaccination. The receptor was derived from a human donor who had recovered from COVID-19.

This chain's CDR3 is CATSTGGREGNTIYF. Written as DNA, the CDR3 is TGTGCCACCAGCACCGGGGGCAGGGAAGGAAACACCATATATTTT. The V and J genes are TRBV15 and TRBJ1-3; TRBD1 is a possible D gene (6 bases). Trimming shortened V by 4 bases and J by 4 bases, and 14 bases separated the two germline ends. The germline gives CDR1 LNHNV, CDR2 YYDKDF (reference sequence). The CDR3 is 15 residues long.